Sequencing of this TCR beta chain was carried out in a study of blood T cell repertoires in COVID-19. Study at large: Acute-phase and convalescent COVID-19 samples originated in the United States, Italy and Spain. The cDNA or gDNA used as material had been derived from T cells, B-cell-depleted T cells, or PBMCs.

Authors' methods: Reference gene primer amplification gave nucleated cell count estimates. Some clones are missing from TCRdb's copy, which holds only in-frame ones; the method was immunoSEQ multiplex PCR. V and J calls and clone size are copied from that table; D and trimming were computed from the DNA. The table lists 200,000 to 250,000 clones, approximately 84% of them singletons, with about 7.3% in the top ten. CDR3 length: 15 residues. V gave up 1 base and J gave up 5 bases; unmatched junction bases: 5. From germline, CDR1 is SGHTA and CDR2 FQGNSA. This sequence originates from a woman in her forties or fifties with active or convalescent COVID-19. V is TRBV7-2 and J is TRBJ1-1, with 9 bases that match TRBD1. The sequenced sample was peripheral blood. CDR3 in DNA: TGTGCCAGCAGCTTAGTGGGACAGGGATTAACTGAAGCTTTCTTT. It translates to CASSLVGQGLTEAFF.